The rows below give T cell receptor beta chains drawn from one sample of a study of memory CD4+ T cells and cytomegalovirus serostatus. The table came from immunoSEQ multiplex PCR; TCRdb's copy has only in-frame clones and leaves some out. The sample contains approximately 50,000 clones, about 80% of which appear only once. The specimen sequenced was memory CD4+ T cells from blood. The source of these receptors is an adult in good health and CMV-seropositive. The CDR3 runs from the conserved cysteine through the conserved F or W. The order of the fields is D gene, J gene, clone size, V gene, CDR3 protein, CDR3 DNA. D genes are given only for firm matches. Where a row states a size, it is once, few, many or the class of an expanded clone; other rows omit it.

D gene: .; J gene: TRBJ2-2; clone size: .; V gene: TRBV6-1; CDR3 protein: CASTLEGAGELFF; CDR3 DNA: TGTGCCAGCACCCTGGAGGGCGCCGGGGAGCTGTTTTTT
D gene: TRBD1; J gene: TRBJ2-1; clone size: few; V gene: TRBV29-1; CDR3 protein: CSAPFPPDREVLFF; CDR3 DNA: TGCAGCGCTCCCTTCCCCCCCGACAGGGAAGTTTTGTTCTTC
D gene: .; J gene: TRBJ2-5; clone size: .; V gene: TRBV30; CDR3 protein: CAWREGSAEETQYF; CDR3 DNA: TGTGCCTGGAGAGAGGGATCAGCGGAAGAGACCCAGTACTTC
D gene: TRBD2; J gene: TRBJ2-7; clone size: .; V gene: TRBV28; CDR3 protein: CASSPPGTSTYEQYF; CDR3 DNA: TGTGCCAGCAGTCCACCCGGGACTAGTACGTACGAGCAGTACTTC
D gene: .; J gene: TRBJ1-2; clone size: .; V gene: TRBV7-8; CDR3 protein: CASSLGANYGYTF; CDR3 DNA: TGTGCCAGCAGCTTAGGGGCTAACTATGGCTACACCTTC
D gene: TRBD1; J gene: TRBJ1-2; clone size: few; V gene: TRBV6-5; CDR3 protein: CASRRTGGGYTF; CDR3 DNA: TGTGCCAGCAGAAGGACAGGCGGCGGCTACACCTTC
D gene: .; J gene: TRBJ1-2; clone size: .; V gene: TRBV5-4; CDR3 protein: CASSSPGSGGIWDGYTF; CDR3 DNA: TGTGCCAGCAGCTCCCCCGGGAGTGGAGGGATTTGGGATGGCTACACCTTC
D gene: .; J gene: TRBJ2-3; clone size: .; V gene: TRBV14; CDR3 protein: CASSRQGYTQYF; CDR3 DNA: TGTGCCAGCAGCCGCCAAGGCTATACGCAGTATTTT
D gene: .; J gene: TRBJ2-7; clone size: .; V gene: TRBV7-2; CDR3 protein: CASSLTVAASSYEQYF; CDR3 DNA: TGTGCCAGCAGCTTGACGGTTGCCGCGTCCTCCTACGAGCAGTACTTC
D gene: TRBD1; J gene: TRBJ2-2; clone size: .; V gene: TRBV5-8; CDR3 protein: CASSAGTGAAGELFF; CDR3 DNA: TGTGCCAGCAGCGCCGGGACAGGGGCCGCCGGGGAGCTGTTTTTT
D gene: TRBD1; J gene: TRBJ2-2; clone size: .; V gene: TRBV7-2; CDR3 protein: CASSVDRAGELFF; CDR3 DNA: TGTGCCAGCAGCGTTGACAGGGCCGGGGAGCTGTTTTTT
D gene: .; J gene: TRBJ1-1; clone size: .; V gene: TRBV10-1; CDR3 protein: CASSESGRANTEAFF; CDR3 DNA: TGCGCCAGCAGTGAGTCTGGCAGGGCCAACACTGAAGCTTTCTTT
D gene: .; J gene: TRBJ2-1; clone size: .; V gene: TRBV4-3; CDR3 protein: CASSQERLPHNEQFF; CDR3 DNA: TGCGCCAGCAGCCAAGAGCGGCTACCTCACAATGAGCAGTTCTTC
D gene: TRBD1; J gene: TRBJ2-7; clone size: .; V gene: TRBV7-7; CDR3 protein: CASSLGQGQDEQYF; CDR3 DNA: TGTGCCAGCAGCTTGGGACAGGGACAGGACGAGCAGTACTTC
D gene: .; J gene: TRBJ2-4; clone size: .; V gene: TRBV29-1; CDR3 protein: CSVKSGVGAKNIQYF; CDR3 DNA: TGCAGCGTAAAATCCGGGGTTGGGGCCAAAAACATTCAGTACTTC
D gene: .; J gene: TRBJ2-5; clone size: .; V gene: TRBV13; CDR3 protein: CASSLRGSGAQETQYF; CDR3 DNA: TGTGCCAGCAGCCTTCGTGGTAGCGGAGCCCAAGAGACCCAGTACTTC
D gene: .; J gene: TRBJ2-1; clone size: .; V gene: TRBV6-1; CDR3 protein: CASTPQSRGGNEQFF; CDR3 DNA: TGTGCCAGCACCCCGCAATCGAGGGGGGGAAATGAGCAGTTCTTC
D gene: .; J gene: TRBJ1-2; clone size: .; V gene: TRBV28; CDR3 protein: CASSSPEGFGYGYTF; CDR3 DNA: TGTGCCAGCAGTTCCCCAGAAGGTTTCGGCTATGGCTACACCTTC
D gene: .; J gene: TRBJ2-1; clone size: .; V gene: TRBV28; CDR3 protein: CASSRDSSSYNEQFF; CDR3 DNA: TGTGCCAGCAGCCGCGACAGCAGCTCCTACAATGAGCAGTTCTTC
D gene: TRBD1; J gene: TRBJ1-5; clone size: .; V gene: TRBV5-1; CDR3 protein: CASSAGQGTQPQHF; CDR3 DNA: TGCGCCAGCAGCGCGGGACAGGGGACTCAGCCCCAGCATTTT
D gene: .; J gene: TRBJ2-7; clone size: .; V gene: TRBV7-2; CDR3 protein: CASSPQQSSYEQYF; CDR3 DNA: TGTGCCAGCAGCCCCCAGCAGAGCTCCTACGAGCAGTACTTC
D gene: .; J gene: TRBJ2-3; clone size: .; V gene: TRBV6-5; CDR3 protein: CASSRTADSDTQYF; CDR3 DNA: TGTGCCAGCAGTCGGACAGCCGATTCAGATACGCAGTATTTT
D gene: .; J gene: TRBJ1-1; clone size: .; V gene: TRBV6-1; CDR3 protein: CASSERNGVQSGAFF; CDR3 DNA: TGTGCCAGCAGTGAACGCAACGGAGTGCAGAGTGGGGCTTTCTTT
D gene: .; J gene: TRBJ2-5; clone size: .; V gene: TRBV2; CDR3 protein: CASSVRQGETQYF; CDR3 DNA: TGTGCCAGCAGTGTCAGGCAGGGAGAGACCCAGTACTTC
D gene: .; J gene: TRBJ1-2; clone size: .; V gene: TRBV28; CDR3 protein: CASSFPLPRGGYTF; CDR3 DNA: TGTGCCAGCAGTTTCCCCCTTCCCAGGGGCGGCTACACCTTC
D gene: .; J gene: TRBJ1-2; clone size: once; V gene: TRBV28; CDR3 protein: CASSFVQGNGYTF; CDR3 DNA: TGTGCCAGCAGTTTTGTTCAGGGAAATGGCTACACCTTC
D gene: .; J gene: TRBJ2-7; clone size: many; V gene: TRBV18; CDR3 protein: CASSQGGYEQYF; CDR3 DNA: TGTGCCAGCTCTCAGGGTGGCTACGAGCAGTACTTC
D gene: .; J gene: TRBJ2-5; clone size: .; V gene: TRBV6-6; CDR3 protein: CASRNQDPQETQYF; CDR3 DNA: TGTGCCAGCAGAAACCAAGACCCCCAAGAGACCCAGTACTTC
D gene: .; J gene: TRBJ2-6; clone size: .; V gene: TRBV7-2; CDR3 protein: CASRFSGANVLTF; CDR3 DNA: TGTGCCAGCCGCTTCTCTGGGGCCAACGTCCTGACTTTC
D gene: .; J gene: TRBJ1-1; clone size: few; V gene: TRBV28; CDR3 protein: CASNSEREMNTEAFF; CDR3 DNA: TGTGCCAGCAATTCGGAGCGGGAGATGAACACTGAAGCTTTCTTT
D gene: .; J gene: TRBJ2-3; clone size: few; V gene: TRBV2; CDR3 protein: CASSVGTFTDTQYF; CDR3 DNA: TGTGCCAGCAGTGTGGGGACATTCACAGATACGCAGTATTTT
D gene: .; J gene: TRBJ2-5; clone size: .; V gene: TRBV2; CDR3 protein: CASRLAAETQYF; CDR3 DNA: TGTGCCAGCAGGTTAGCCGCAGAGACCCAGTACTTC
D gene: .; J gene: TRBJ2-1; clone size: few; V gene: TRBV7-9; CDR3 protein: CASSLAEGLQGSASEQFF; CDR3 DNA: TGTGCCAGCAGCTTAGCGGAGGGGTTGCAGGGCAGTGCCTCTGAGCAGTTCTTC
D gene: .; J gene: TRBJ2-7; clone size: .; V gene: TRBV4-3; CDR3 protein: CASSQQAGPYEQYF; CDR3 DNA: TGCGCCAGCAGCCAACAAGCCGGTCCCTACGAGCAGTACTTC
D gene: .; J gene: TRBJ1-2; clone size: .; V gene: TRBV29-1; CDR3 protein: CSVGGTSNYGYTF; CDR3 DNA: TGCAGCGTTGGGGGGACATCTAACTATGGCTACACCTTC
D gene: .; J gene: TRBJ2-1; clone size: once; V gene: TRBV29-1; CDR3 protein: CSVGTPPIYNEQFF; CDR3 DNA: TGCAGCGTTGGGACTCCCCCGATTTACAATGAGCAGTTCTTC
D gene: .; J gene: TRBJ2-3; clone size: few; V gene: TRBV7-2; CDR3 protein: CASSPLQDTQYF; CDR3 DNA: TGTGCCAGCAGTCCCCTGCAGGATACGCAGTATTTT
D gene: .; J gene: TRBJ1-5; clone size: .; V gene: TRBV19; CDR3 protein: CASTWTDKNQPQHF; CDR3 DNA: TGTGCCAGCACTTGGACGGACAAGAATCAGCCCCAGCATTTT
D gene: .; J gene: TRBJ1-5; clone size: .; V gene: TRBV4-3; CDR3 protein: CASSQDYPGSQPQHF; CDR3 DNA: TGCGCCAGCAGCCAAGATTATCCAGGAAGTCAGCCCCAGCATTTT
D gene: .; J gene: TRBJ2-3; clone size: once; V gene: TRBV7-2; CDR3 protein: CASSFTAIADTQYF; CDR3 DNA: TGTGCCAGCAGCTTTACAGCAATAGCAGATACGCAGTATTTT
D gene: .; J gene: TRBJ2-5; clone size: .; V gene: TRBV6-6; CDR3 protein: CASRGTHKMYQETQYF; CDR3 DNA: TGTGCCAGCCGGGGGACTCACAAAATGTACCAAGAGACCCAGTACTTC
D gene: TRBD2; J gene: TRBJ2-3; clone size: .; V gene: TRBV2; CDR3 protein: CASMTGTSGRTDTQYF; CDR3 DNA: TGTGCCAGCATGACCGGGACTAGCGGACGCACAGATACGCAGTATTTT
D gene: TRBD1; J gene: TRBJ2-5; clone size: .; V gene: TRBV7-2; CDR3 protein: CASSYQQGAWGYQETQYF; CDR3 DNA: TGTGCCAGCAGCTACCAACAGGGGGCGTGGGGGTACCAAGAGACCCAGTACTTC
D gene: .; J gene: TRBJ1-1; clone size: few; V gene: TRBV5-1; CDR3 protein: CASSLGQRNTEAFF; CDR3 DNA: TGCGCCAGCAGCTTGGGACAGCGGAACACTGAAGCTTTCTTT
D gene: .; J gene: TRBJ2-7; clone size: .; V gene: TRBV30; CDR3 protein: CAWSGSYEQYF; CDR3 DNA: TGTGCCTGGAGTGGTTCCTACGAGCAGTACTTC
D gene: .; J gene: TRBJ2-3; clone size: .; V gene: TRBV5-1; CDR3 protein: CASSFQEIADTQYF; CDR3 DNA: TGCGCCAGCAGCTTCCAGGAGATAGCAGATACGCAGTATTTT
D gene: TRBD2; J gene: TRBJ2-3; clone size: .; V gene: TRBV5-6; CDR3 protein: CASSLHGSGSRTDTQYF; CDR3 DNA: TGTGCCAGCAGCTTGCATGGAAGCGGGAGTAGAACAGATACGCAGTATTTT
D gene: .; J gene: TRBJ1-1; clone size: .; V gene: TRBV13; CDR3 protein: CASSLRIKVGGAFF; CDR3 DNA: TGTGCCAGCAGCTTAAGAATCAAGGTGGGGGGAGCTTTCTTT
D gene: TRBD2; J gene: TRBJ2-3; clone size: .; V gene: TRBV4-1; CDR3 protein: CASSQSSSGSRADTQYF; CDR3 DNA: TGCGCCAGCAGCCAATCTTCTAGCGGGAGTAGGGCAGATACGCAGTATTTT
D gene: TRBD1; J gene: TRBJ1-2; clone size: .; V gene: TRBV28; CDR3 protein: CASTQTGIDYGYTF; CDR3 DNA: TGTGCCAGCACCCAGACAGGGATTGACTATGGCTACACCTTC
D gene: .; J gene: TRBJ2-3; clone size: few; V gene: TRBV7-9; CDR3 protein: CASSWEADTQYF; CDR3 DNA: TGTGCCAGCAGCTGGGAGGCAGATACGCAGTATTTT
D gene: TRBD1; J gene: TRBJ2-3; clone size: .; V gene: TRBV9; CDR3 protein: CASNLGGGRTDTQYF; CDR3 DNA: TGTGCCAGCAACCTAGGGGGCGGGCGCACAGATACGCAGTATTTT
D gene: TRBD2; J gene: TRBJ2-7; clone size: once; V gene: TRBV6-5; CDR3 protein: CASRRSSGSYEQYF; CDR3 DNA: TGTGCCAGCAGGAGATCTAGCGGGTCCTACGAGCAGTACTTC
D gene: .; J gene: TRBJ2-5; clone size: .; V gene: TRBV20-1; CDR3 protein: CSASTETQYF; CDR3 DNA: TGCAGTGCTAGTACTGAGACCCAGTACTTC
D gene: TRBD2; J gene: TRBJ2-3; clone size: .; V gene: TRBV9; CDR3 protein: CASSVDRTSGRVGTDTQYF; CDR3 DNA: TGTGCCAGCAGCGTAGACCGGACTAGCGGGAGGGTGGGCACAGATACGCAGTATTTT